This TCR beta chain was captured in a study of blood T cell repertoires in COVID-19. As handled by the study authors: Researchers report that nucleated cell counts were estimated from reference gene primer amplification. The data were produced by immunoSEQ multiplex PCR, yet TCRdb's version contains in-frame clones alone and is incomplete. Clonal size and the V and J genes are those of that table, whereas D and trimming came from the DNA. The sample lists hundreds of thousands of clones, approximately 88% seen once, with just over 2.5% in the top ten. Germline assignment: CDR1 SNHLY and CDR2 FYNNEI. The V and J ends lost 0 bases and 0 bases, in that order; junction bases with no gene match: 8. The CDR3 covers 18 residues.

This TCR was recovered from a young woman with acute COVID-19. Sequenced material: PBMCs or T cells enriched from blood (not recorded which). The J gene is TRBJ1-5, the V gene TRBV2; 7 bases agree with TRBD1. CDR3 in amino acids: CASSEAGDSIYSNQPQHF. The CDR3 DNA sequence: TGTGCCAGCAGTGAAGCTGGGGACAGTATTTATAGCAATCAGCCCCAGCATTTT.